This TCR beta chain was profiled in a study of identical twins. Study findings and constraints: Cord blood beta clonotypes that were abundant carried fewer insertions, and memory repertoires showed no such trend. Cross-sectional statistics underpinned the conclusions; the same donors were not followed.

Addition of a universal primer site occurred through template switching, and cDNA carried unique molecular identifiers. TCRdb reanalysed the 5' RACE reads using MiXCR and keeps one entry per CDR3 protein. The data contain 700,000 to 950,000 distinct CDR3 sequences, 9% to 15% of them singletons. This clonotype was counted at least ten times. Its antigen is unidentified. A read error may produce the germline difference seen at one junction end. The CDR3 has 15 amino acids. Germline loops: CDR1 SGHRS, CDR2 YFSETQ. Separately, the same data were catalogued under a study of yellow fever vaccine responses in identical twins. As that report states: The T cell response to vaccination in identical twins was reportedly partly convergent and partly personalized.

Sequencing was carried out using PBMCs. The TCR comes from a woman aged 18-29 years in good health. The rearrangement joins TRBV5-1 to TRBJ1-5, with a tentative D call TRBD1 (6 bases). The CDR3 spells CASSLGGNSNQPQHF. The CDR3 nucleotides read TGTGCCAGCAGTTTAGGGGGAAATAGCAATCAGCCCCAGCATTTT.